This T cell receptor (beta chain) was identified during a study of T-cell reconstitution after alpha-beta-depleted transplantation in children. The TCRbeta library was prepared with unique molecular identifiers. One entry per CDR3 protein, called by TCRdb with MiXCR from the PCR reads. The table has under 350,000 distinct CDR3 sequences, 9.9% seen once. Germline V gene sequence: CDR1 SSHAT, CDR2 FNYEAQ (reference sequence). This CDR3 contains 13 residues. V was pared by 1 base and J by 9 bases, with 12 bases between. The sample here was PBMCs from the stem cell graft donor, taken from the stem cell graft. The rearrangement joins TRBV7-7 to TRBJ2-5, with D perhaps matching TRBD2 (5 bases). The receptor comes from a human donor who donated a stem cell graft to a child with SCID. CDR3 sequence (DNA): TGTGCCAGCAGCTTAGTAGGATCGGGGTCCCAGTACTTC. Its protein is CASSLVGSGSQYF.